These 15 T cell receptor beta chains share one sample of origin, sequenced in a study of blood T cell repertoires in COVID-19. The repertoire was sequenced with immunoSEQ multiplex PCR; TCRdb's copy has only in-frame clones and lacks some. The sample lists under 250,000 clones, around 78% occurring once. What was sequenced was peripheral blood. The receptors were sampled from a woman aged 65 to 85 with active or convalescent COVID-19.

This clone has just one count. V gene TRBV5-1 combines with J gene TRBJ1-1; tentative D call: TRBD1 (6 bases). The CDR3 sequence is 16 residues long. The germline gives CDR1 SGHRS, CDR2 YFSETQ. The V gene lost 0 bases and the J gene lost 4 bases, with 16 bases spanning the gap. The CDR3 region has the DNA TGCGCCAGCAGCTTGGGACAGGCGGTTGGGGCCACTGAAGCTTTCTTT. Protein product: CASSLGQAVGATEAFF.

The chain has TRBV3-1 (or the pseudogene TRBV3-2) and TRBJ1-1; tentative D call: TRBD1 (6 bases). The CDR3 runs 16 residues. Per the germline V gene, CDR1 is LGHDT and CDR2 is YNNKEL (reference sequence). V was shortened by 4 bases and J by 0 bases, with 15 bases between the two germline ends. This CDR3 reads CASSLAGGPMNTEAFF. The CDR3 nucleotides are TGTGCCAGCAGCCTAGCTGGGGGCCCGATGAACACTGAAGCTTTCTTT.

The rearrangement links TRBV9 to TRBJ1-2; perhaps TRBD1 as D (5 bases). Trimming stripped 4 bases from V and 6 bases from J, with 19 bases between. Germline values: CDR1 SGDLS, CDR2 YYNGEE. The CDR3 consists of 15 residues. DNA for the CDR3: TGTGCCAGCAGCCCTCGGACACCCCGTCAGGATGGCTACACCTTC. Protein sequence: CASSPRTPRQDGYTF.

This sequence joins TRBV28 and TRBJ2-4, with 8 bases lining up with TRBD2. CDR1 is MDHEN, CDR2 SYDVKM, per germline. With V trimmed by 5 bases and J by 13 bases, 10 bases remained unmatched. The CDR3 loop spans 13 amino acids. The CDR3 spells CASSPLSERGQYF. CDR3 DNA: TGTGCCAGCAGTCCCTTATCCGAGCGGGGGCAGTACTTC.

The V gene is TRBV5-5, the J gene TRBJ2-3; 8 nucleotides match TRBD2. The V segment lost 6 bases and the J segment 0 bases; nucleotides outside the gene matches: 3. Germline CDR1 and CDR2: SGHKS and YYEKEE (reference sequence). This CDR3 is built from 14 residues. The CDR3 sequence is CASNQRGSTDTQYF. CDR3 nucleotide sequence: TGTGCCAGCAACCAGCGGGGGAGCACAGATACGCAGTATTTT.

V usage is TRBV6-1 and J usage is TRBJ2-3; 11 bases match TRBD2. V was pared by 3 bases and J by 7 bases, with 0 bases of the junction left unmatched. The V gene's germline CDR1 is MNHNS and CDR2 SASEGT. This CDR3 has 13 amino acids. CDR3 amino acids: CASSETSGNTQYF. The CDR3 coding sequence is TGTGCCAGCAGTGAGACTAGCGGGAATACGCAGTATTTT.

The chain combines TRBV18 with TRBJ2-1, with 7 bases aligning to TRBD2. The CDR3 runs to 16 residues. Germline V gene lookup returns CDR1 KGHSH and CDR2 LQKENI. Germline trimming cut 5 bases from V and 0 bases from J; bases unmatched to any gene: 7. CDR3 amino acids: CASSILALSSYNEQFF. The CDR3 DNA is TGTGCCAGCTCAATACTAGCGCTCAGCTCCTACAATGAGCAGTTCTTC.

The chain carries TRBV5-1 and TRBJ1-2; weak D call: TRBD1 (6 bases). CDR1 and CDR2 (germline): SGHRS, YFSETQ. This CDR3 comprises 16 residues. Trimming pared 4 bases from V and 7 bases from J, leaving 23 bases between. The CDR3 nucleotides are TGCGCCAGCAGCCCGAACGGGGACAACCTAGTGATTGGCTACACCTTC. Translating gives CASSPNGDNLVIGYTF.

The gene calls are TRBV29-1 and TRBJ2-7, with 13 bases identical to TRBD2. The CDR3 is 15 residues long. The V and J ends lost 7 bases and 3 bases, in that order; junction bases with no gene match: 9. Germline CDR1 SQVTM, CDR2 ANQGSEA. CDR3: CSASGLAGPDYEQYF. The DNA of the CDR3 is TGCAGCGCCTCGGGACTAGCGGGGCCCGACTACGAGCAGTACTTC.

V is TRBV9 and J is TRBJ1-6; D gene ambiguous. Trimming took off 0 bases at V and 5 bases at J, with 12 bases between the two ends. The CDR3 consists of 16 residues. Germline CDR1 and CDR2: SGDLS and YYNGEE. The CDR3 here is CASSVAGGRDNSPLHF. The CDR3 nucleotides read TGTGCCAGCAGCGTAGCCGGAGGGAGGGATAATTCACCCCTCCACTTT.

This clone was seen a few times. The chain is built from TRBV7-8 and TRBJ2-7; D is uncertain. Trimming pared 5 bases from V and 2 bases from J, leaving 13 bases between. Looked up from germline, CDR1 is SGHVS and CDR2 is FQNEAQ. The CDR3 runs 14 residues. The CDR3, as DNA: TGTGCCAGCAGCCCCCGTGGCCAGACCTACGAGCAGTACTTC. Protein: CASSPRGQTYEQYF.

The V gene is TRBV7-2, the J gene TRBJ1-4; tentatively, D is TRBD1 (6 bases). V lost 3 bases and J 8 bases, leaving 13 bases between the germline ends. Per germline, CDR1 SGHTA and CDR2 FQGNSA. CDR3 length: 14 amino acids. The chain's CDR3 is CASSFRQGLEKLFF. The DNA for the CDR3 is TGTGCCAGCAGCTTTAGGCAGGGGCTCGAAAAACTGTTTTTT.

The gene calls are TRBV11-3 and TRBJ2-2; weak D call: TRBD1 (6 bases). V lost 5 bases, J lost 14 bases, and 12 bases lay in between. The CDR3 is 11 residues long. CDR1 and CDR2 from the germline V gene are SGHNT and YENEEA. The CDR3 DNA reads as TGTGCCAGCAGCGACGGCAGGGGTCTGTTTTTT. As protein: CASSDGRGLFF.

The DNA for the CDR3 is TGTGCCAGCACTTCCGCCGACAAGCCCACTTACGAGCAGTACTTC. This encodes CASTSADKPTYEQYF. The chain is built from TRBV18 and TRBJ2-7; no clear D gene. The V and J ends lost 8 bases and 4 bases respectively, with 21 bases between them. The CDR3 loop spans 15 amino acids. Germline assignment: CDR1 KGHSH and CDR2 LQKENI.

The chain employs TRBV12-3 or TRBV12-4 and TRBJ2-1; no definite D call. The V gene lost 3 bases and the J gene lost 5 bases, with 8 bases spanning the gap. CDR3 length equals 13 residues. This CDR3 reads CASSFSPNNEQFF. The CDR3 coding sequence is TGTGCCAGCAGTTTTTCGCCTAACAATGAGCAGTTCTTC.